The source of this TCR beta chain is a study of blood T cell repertoires in COVID-19. Study details: T cells, B-cell-depleted T cells, or PBMCs provided the cDNA or gDNA that served as material.

CDR3 length equals 17 residues. Trimming cost V 3 bases and J 4 bases, with 18 bases left between them. Per germline, CDR1 LGHNA and CDR2 YNFKEQ. The protocol was immunoSEQ multiplex PCR, while the TCRdb copy is restricted to in-frame clones and leaves out a portion. The sample holds roughly 120,000 clones; roughly 85% are singletons and the top ten take about 3.3%. Sequencing input: peripheral blood. The rearrangement joins TRBV4-2 to TRBJ1-4, with D tentatively TRBD1 (5 bases). The source of this sequence is a woman of 80 years or more with COVID-19, enrolled during active disease. CDR3: CASSHPQVRDYNEKLFF. CDR3 nucleotides: TGTGCCAGCAGCCACCCGCAAGTCAGGGACTATAATGAAAAACTGTTTTTT.